Shown below are 27 T cell receptor beta chains from a single sample sequenced in a study of blood T cell repertoires in COVID-19. Assay: immunoSEQ multiplex PCR; the TCRdb copy retains only in-frame clones and omits some. The sample lists around 120,000 clones, over 70% seen once, with under 30% in the top ten. The sample consisted of peripheral blood. These receptor sequences come from an older woman with acute or convalescent COVID-19.

The V call is TRBV18, the J call TRBJ1-4; D possibly corresponds to TRBD1 (5 bases). Germline lookup yields CDR1 KGHSH and CDR2 LQKENI. This CDR3 has 14 residues. V shed 2 bases and J shed 8 bases, with 12 bases lying between them. The DNA of the CDR3 is TGTGCCAGCTCACCATTAGACAGTGGGGAAAAACTGTTTTTT. It translates to CASSPLDSGEKLFF.

This clone is a singleton in its sample. The V call is TRBV6-2 or TRBV6-3, the J call TRBJ2-3; unclear D gene. The V and J ends lost 5 bases and 7 bases respectively, with 16 bases between them. The germline V gene encodes CDR1 MNHEY and CDR2 SVGEGT. This CDR3 has 14 residues. The CDR3 DNA sequence: TGTGCCAGCAGTCCAAACTTTGAGTGGTATACGCAGTATTTT. This encodes CASSPNFEWYTQYF.

The genes are TRBV7-3 and TRBJ2-3; 7 bases align to TRBD1. The V segment lost 1 base and the J segment 1 base; nucleotides outside the gene matches: 11. This CDR3 has 18 amino acids. In germline, CDR1 is SGHTA, CDR2 FQGTGA. The CDR3: CASSLIGHRGMGTDTQYF. The CDR3 nucleotides read TGTGCCAGCAGCTTAATTGGGCACAGGGGTATGGGCACAGATACGCAGTATTTT. The full variable domain, rest sourced from reference TRBV7-3 and TRBJ2-3, is GAGVSQTPSNKVTEKGKYVELRCDPISGHTALYWYRQSLGQGPEFLIYFQGTGAADDSGLPNDRFFAVRPEGSVSTLKIQRTERGDSAVYLCASSLIGHRGMGTDTQYFGPGTRLTVL.

This clone has just one count. The chain combines TRBV18 with TRBJ2-3, with 9 bases matching TRBD2. J was trimmed by 3 bases and V by 5 bases; bases with no gene match: 3. The CDR3 sequence is 14 residues long. The germline gives CDR1 KGHSH, CDR2 LQKENI. The DNA for the CDR3 is TGTGCCAGCTCAAAGACTAGCGGAACAGATACGCAGTATTTT. This sequence encodes CASSKTSGTDTQYF.

The chain has TRBV6-5 and TRBJ1-1, with D maybe TRBD1 (5 bases). CDR3 size: 13 residues. V gave up 6 bases and J gave up 2 bases, with 10 bases separating them. Germline values: CDR1 MNHEY, CDR2 SVGAGI. The CDR3: CASRWGFNTEAFF. In DNA, the CDR3 is TGTGCCAGCAGGTGGGGCTTCAACACTGAAGCTTTCTTT.

J is TRBJ1-1 and V is TRBV11-3; D is perhaps TRBD1 (6 bases). Between the trimmed V and J ends, which lost 6 bases and 4 bases, there was a span of 15 bases. Looked up from germline, CDR1 is SGHNT and CDR2 is YENEEA. The CDR3 totals 14 residues. The CDR3, as DNA: TGTGCCAGCAGACTAGAGATAGGGGGCACTGAAGCTTTCTTT. This gives the protein CASRLEIGGTEAFF.

The chain links TRBV5-1 to TRBJ2-1; 7 bases map to TRBD2. Germline CDR1 reads SGHRS; CDR2 reads YFSETQ. V was pared by 4 bases and J by 4 bases, with 11 bases of the junction left unmatched. The CDR3 runs 16 residues. DNA of the CDR3: TGCGCCAGCAGCCCGGGCGGCGGGGGTTCTTACAATGAGCAGTTCTTC. Amino acids: CASSPGGGGSYNEQFF.

The chain couples TRBV5-1 to TRBJ1-1; perhaps TRBD1 as D (6 bases). Trimming shortened V by 4 bases and J by 5 bases, and 18 bases separated the two germline ends. CDR1 SGHRS and CDR2 YFSETQ come from the germline V gene. The CDR3 totals 15 residues. CDR3 protein: CASSPFGGAGTEAFF. The CDR3 DNA follows: TGCGCCAGCAGCCCTTTCGGGGGGGCAGGGACTGAAGCTTTCTTT. Full variable domain (remainder filled in from reference TRBV5-1 and TRBJ1-1): KAGVTQTPRYLIKTRGQQVTLSCSPISGHRSVSWYQQTPGQGLQFLFEYFSETQRNKGNFPGRFSGRQFSNSRSEMNVSTLELGDSALYLCASSPFGGAGTEAFFGQGTRLTVV.

The chain combines TRBV19 with TRBJ1-5; the D gene is possibly TRBD1 (6 bases). CDR1 and CDR2 from the germline V gene are LNHDA and SQIVND (reference sequence). V lost 5 bases, J lost 3 bases, and 14 bases lay in between. The CDR3 runs 15 residues. The CDR3 spells CASSWGGPFNQPQHF. DNA for the CDR3: TGTGCCAGTAGTTGGGGGGGGCCTTTCAATCAGCCCCAGCATTTT.

The chain is built from TRBV28 and TRBJ1-2; the D is unclear. Germline V gives CDR1 MDHEN, CDR2 SYDVKM. The CDR3 loop spans 11 amino acids. V was pared by 4 bases and J by 8 bases, with 8 bases between. DNA of the CDR3: TGTGCCAGCAGTTACGTCAGGGGCTACACCTTC. Protein: CASSYVRGYTF.

V and J are TRBV2 and TRBJ1-5, with D unresolved. The length of the CDR3 is 13 residues. Germline loops: CDR1 SNHLY, CDR2 FYNNEI. Trimming took off 4 bases at V and 3 bases at J, with 7 bases between the two ends. CDR3 in amino acids: CASSAGDNQPQHF. The CDR3 DNA is TGTGCCAGCAGTGCAGGTGACAATCAGCCCCAGCATTTT.

V usage is TRBV9 and J usage is TRBJ1-6; 10 positions agree with TRBD1. Per the germline V gene, CDR1 is SGDLS and CDR2 is YYNGEE. The CDR3 has 15 amino acids. Trimming took 3 bases from V and 8 from J; bases not matched to a gene: 5. This chain's CDR3 is CASSETGGVDSPLHF. For the CDR3, the DNA is TGTGCCAGCAGCGAGACAGGGGGCGTTGATTCACCCCTCCACTTT.

V usage is TRBV6-2 or TRBV6-3 and J usage is TRBJ1-6; D unclear. V gave up 5 bases and J gave up 0 bases, with 8 bases separating them. The CDR3 covers 15 residues. Germline V lookup: CDR1 MNHEY, CDR2 SVGEGT. The CDR3 protein is CASSPTVSYNSPLHF. Written as DNA, the CDR3 is TGTGCCAGCAGTCCCACAGTCTCCTATAATTCACCCCTCCACTTT.

The V gene is TRBV3-1 (or the pseudogene TRBV3-2), the J gene TRBJ1-2, with TRBD1 as a possible D gene (6 bases). Germline CDR1 LGHDT, CDR2 YNNKEL (reference sequence). V was shortened by 2 bases and J by 8 bases, with 9 bases between the two germline ends. This CDR3 is 12 amino acids long. CDR3 bases: TGTGCCAGCAGCCAAACAGGGCACGGCTACACCTTC. It yields the protein CASSQTGHGYTF.

This clone was seen only once. The CDR3 sequence: CASSQEGGAHTQYF. CDR3 coding DNA: TGTGCCAGCAGCCAAGAGGGCGGGGCGCATACGCAGTATTTT. This chain uses TRBV3-1 (or the pseudogene TRBV3-2) with TRBJ2-3; D might be TRBD2 (6 bases). Looked up from germline, CDR1 is LGHDT and CDR2 is YNNKEL (reference sequence). With 0 bases removed from V and 7 bases from J, the gap between germline ends came to 11 bases. The CDR3 is 14 residues long.

This clone appeared a single time. V is TRBV2 and J is TRBJ1-6, with D unresolved. Germline lookup yields CDR1 SNHLY and CDR2 FYNNEI. CDR3 size: 15 residues. The V end was cut by 2 bases, the J end by 9 bases, with 14 bases between. The CDR3 DNA is TGTGCCAGCAGTGAATCTCCTACCGGGATTTCACCCCTCCACTTT. It encodes CASSESPTGISPLHF.

The chain couples TRBV5-1 to TRBJ2-3; TRBD2 matches at 7 bases. CDR3 length equals 16 residues. The V gene end was trimmed by 4 bases and the J gene end by 2 bases; junction bases not matched to a gene: 10. Germline V gene sequence: CDR1 SGHRS, CDR2 YFSETQ. In nucleotides, the CDR3 is TGCGCCAGCAGCGAGGATATAGCGGGTTCCACAGATACGCAGTATTTT. It is translated as CASSEDIAGSTDTQYF. Variable domain in full (rest from reference TRBV5-1 and TRBJ2-3): KAGVTQTPRYLIKTRGQQVTLSCSPISGHRSVSWYQQTPGQGLQFLFEYFSETQRNKGNFPGRFSGRQFSNSRSEMNVSTLELGDSALYLCASSEDIAGSTDTQYFGPGTRLTVL.

The gene calls are TRBV6-5 and TRBJ2-5, with 10 nucleotides matching TRBD2. J lost 5 bases, V lost 2 bases, and 8 bases had no gene match. Germline CDR1 is MNHEY and CDR2 is SVGAGI. The CDR3 extends over 16 amino acids. For the CDR3, the DNA is TGTGCCAGCAGTTACCGTCTAGCGGGGGCCCGCGAGACCCAGTACTTC. Residues: CASSYRLAGARETQYF.

There are a few counts of this clone. J is TRBJ1-5 and V is TRBV6-5; no clear D gene. Germline V gives CDR1 MNHEY, CDR2 SVGAGI. This CDR3 is built from 15 residues. V was cut by 8 bases and J by 2 bases, with 16 bases left in between. CDR3 protein: CASVPEAGGNQPQHF. CDR3 sequence (DNA): TGTGCCAGCGTCCCGGAAGCGGGTGGCAATCAGCCCCAGCATTTT.

The V and J genes are TRBV6-1 and TRBJ2-3; D might be TRBD2 (6 bases). V lost 2 bases and J 4 bases, leaving 16 bases between the germline ends. CDR1 is MNHNS and CDR2 is SASEGT in the germline V gene. The CDR3 is 16 amino acids. CDR3 in DNA: TGTGCCAGCAGTGAAAACCCCGGGACTTGGGCAGATACGCAGTATTTT. Encoded protein: CASSENPGTWADTQYF.

The chain carries TRBV6-5 and TRBJ2-1, with D perhaps TRBD1 (5 bases). The CDR3 consists of 14 residues. In germline, CDR1 is MNHEY, CDR2 SVGAGI. The V end was cut by 0 bases, the J end by 8 bases, with 11 bases between. The CDR3: CASSYSGAADEQFF. CDR3 nucleotides: TGTGCCAGCAGTTACTCAGGGGCGGCGGATGAGCAGTTCTTC.

This chain's CDR3 is CASSFGAQGKMNTEAFF. CDR3 nucleotides: TGTGCCAGCAGCTTTGGTGCTCAGGGGAAAATGAACACTGAAGCTTTCTTT. The chain carries TRBV7-3 and TRBJ1-1, with TRBD1 as a possible D gene (6 bases). Trimming took off 3 bases at V and 0 bases at J, with 17 bases between the two ends. This CDR3 has 17 amino acids. The germline V gene encodes CDR1 SGHTA and CDR2 FQGTGA.

The chain uses TRBV2 and TRBJ1-4; no clear D gene. This CDR3 is 16 amino acids long. The germline CDR1 and CDR2 sequences are SNHLY and FYNNEI. V lost 1 base to trimming and J lost 4 bases, with 13 bases between them. CDR3 DNA: TGTGCCAGCAGTGAAGGATCGAGACTGTTTAATGAAAAACTGTTTTTT. It yields the protein CASSEGSRLFNEKLFF.

CDR3 bases: TGTGCCAGCCTGGAAAGGGGCCGCCGCGAGCAGTACTTC. This encodes CASLERGRREQYF. The J gene is TRBJ2-7, the V gene TRBV21-1; the D call in the table, TRBD1, was not verified against the DNA. TRBV21-1 is designated a pseudogene. The CDR3 is 13 amino acids.

The CDR3 coding sequence is TGTGCCACCAGCAGAGATGGAGCAGCAAGCACAGATACGCAGTATTTT. Its translation is CATSRDGAASTDTQYF. The J gene is TRBJ2-3, the V gene TRBV15; no reliable D call. This CDR3 region has 16 residues. Trimming took off 0 bases at V and 0 bases at J, with 10 bases between the two ends. In germline, CDR1 is LNHNV, CDR2 YYDKDF (reference sequence).

CDR3: CASSLTGSVERETQYF. The CDR3 DNA sequence: TGCGCCAGCAGCTTGACAGGGTCGGTAGAAAGAGAGACCCAGTACTTC. This chain uses TRBV5-1 with TRBJ2-5; a weak D match, TRBD1 (6 bases). The V end lost 1 base, the J end lost 4 bases, and 17 bases lay between the germline ends. This CDR3 contains 16 residues. The germline V gene has CDR1 SGHRS and CDR2 YFSETQ.

The genes are TRBV10-1 and TRBJ2-5, with TRBD1 as a possible D gene (6 bases). Germline V gene lookup returns CDR1 WNHNN and CDR2 SYGVQD (reference sequence). The CDR3 has 13 residues. The V end lost 1 base, the J end lost 7 bases, and 10 bases lay between the germline ends. In DNA form, the CDR3 reads TGCGCCAGCAGTGAGTACAGGGTTGGGACCCAGTACTTC. It translates to CASSEYRVGTQYF.